This T cell receptor beta chain appears in the sequencing data of a study of cytomegalovirus exposure and HLA in healthy donors. Study-level information: Ancestry clustering placed around 80% of 350 to 500 genotyped donors in the Caucasian-associated cluster. Whole-study findings and limits: With DRB1 most and HLA-C fewest, TCR association rates differed between HLA loci in a later analysis. Accurate HLA-A and HLA-B prediction from TCR beta sequences was reported for most subjects.

PCR was performed using 60 Vbeta and 13 Jbeta primers. Original methodology: A follow-up analysis tallied around 80 million unique TCR beta chains, roughly 11 million shared. Here immunoSEQ multiplex PCR was the method, and the copy in TCRdb shows in-frame clones only, minus some. V, J and clone size were drawn from that table, and D and trimming were deduced from the DNA. Of about 280,000 clones listed, about 90% are singletons. Notes on this clone: The target antigen is unknown.

This CDR3 spans 16 amino acids. V shed 4 bases, J shed 5 bases, and the junction held 6 bases outside the gene matches. Germline values: CDR1 SGHTA, CDR2 FQGNSA. Specimen: PBMCs. The receptor comes from a woman between 18 and 29 years old in good health and CMV-seronegative. The chain is built from TRBV7-2 and TRBJ2-5, with 14 positions matching TRBD2. CDR3 bases: TGTGCCAGCAGCTCCGGACTAGCGGGGGGTATGGAGACCCAGTACTTC. It encodes CASSSGLAGGMETQYF.